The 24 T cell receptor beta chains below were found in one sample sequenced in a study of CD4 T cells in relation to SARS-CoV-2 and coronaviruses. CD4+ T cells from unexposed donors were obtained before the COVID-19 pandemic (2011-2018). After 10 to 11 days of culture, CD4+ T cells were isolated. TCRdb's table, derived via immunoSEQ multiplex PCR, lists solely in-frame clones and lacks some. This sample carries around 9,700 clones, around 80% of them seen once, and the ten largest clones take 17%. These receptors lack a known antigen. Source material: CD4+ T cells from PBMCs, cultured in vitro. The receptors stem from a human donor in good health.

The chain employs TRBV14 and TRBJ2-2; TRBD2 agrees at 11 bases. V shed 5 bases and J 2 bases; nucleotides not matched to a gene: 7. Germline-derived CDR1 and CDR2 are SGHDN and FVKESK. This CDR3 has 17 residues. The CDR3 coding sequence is TGTGCCAGCAGCGCTACTAGCGGGGGACCAAACACCGGGGAGCTGTTTTTT. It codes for CASSATSGGPNTGELFF.

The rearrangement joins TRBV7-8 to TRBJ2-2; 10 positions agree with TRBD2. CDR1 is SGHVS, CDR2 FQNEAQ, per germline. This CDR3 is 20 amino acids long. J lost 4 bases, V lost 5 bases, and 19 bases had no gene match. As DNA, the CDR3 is TGTGCCAGCAGCACAAGGCGGCTAGCGGGAGAATTGTGGGGCACCGGGGAGCTGTTTTTT. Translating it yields CASSTRRLAGELWGTGELFF.

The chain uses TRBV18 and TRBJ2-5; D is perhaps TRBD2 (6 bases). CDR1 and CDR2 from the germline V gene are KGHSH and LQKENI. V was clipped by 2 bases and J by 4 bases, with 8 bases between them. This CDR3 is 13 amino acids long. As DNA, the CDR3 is TGTGCCAGCTCACCAGGGCGGGGAGAGACCCAGTACTTC. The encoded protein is CASSPGRGETQYF.

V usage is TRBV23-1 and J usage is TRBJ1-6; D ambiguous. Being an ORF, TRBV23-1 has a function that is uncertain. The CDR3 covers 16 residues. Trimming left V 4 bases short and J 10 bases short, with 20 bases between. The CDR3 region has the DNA TGCGCCAGCAGTCTCGCGCGGATATTTAAAAGCTCACCCCTCCACTTT. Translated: CASSLARIFKSSPLHF.

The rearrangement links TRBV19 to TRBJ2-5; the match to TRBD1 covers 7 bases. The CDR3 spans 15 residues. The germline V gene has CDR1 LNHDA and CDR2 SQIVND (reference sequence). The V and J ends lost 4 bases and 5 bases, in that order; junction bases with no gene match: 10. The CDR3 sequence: CASSTGPTGRETQYF. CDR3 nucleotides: TGTGCCAGTAGTACGGGGCCGACAGGGCGGGAGACCCAGTACTTC.

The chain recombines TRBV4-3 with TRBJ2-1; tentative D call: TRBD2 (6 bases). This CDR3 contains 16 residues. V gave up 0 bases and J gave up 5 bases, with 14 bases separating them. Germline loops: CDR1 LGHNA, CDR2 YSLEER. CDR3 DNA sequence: TGCGCCAGCAGCCAAGAGGTCGGGACTGAGAACAATGAGCAGTTCTTC. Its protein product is CASSQEVGTENNEQFF.

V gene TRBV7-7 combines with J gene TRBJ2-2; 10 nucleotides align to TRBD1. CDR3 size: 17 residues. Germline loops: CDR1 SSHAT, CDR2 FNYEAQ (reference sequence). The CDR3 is CASASAPGQGSTGELFF. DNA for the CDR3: TGTGCTAGCGCTAGTGCACCGGGACAGGGGTCCACCGGGGAGCTGTTTTTT.

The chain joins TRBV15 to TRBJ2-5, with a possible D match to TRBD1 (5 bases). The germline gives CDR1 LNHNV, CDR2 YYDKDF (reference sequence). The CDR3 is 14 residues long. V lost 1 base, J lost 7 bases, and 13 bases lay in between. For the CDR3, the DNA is TGTGCCACCAGCAGAGTAGGGGTTGAGGCGACCCAGTACTTC. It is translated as CATSRVGVEATQYF.

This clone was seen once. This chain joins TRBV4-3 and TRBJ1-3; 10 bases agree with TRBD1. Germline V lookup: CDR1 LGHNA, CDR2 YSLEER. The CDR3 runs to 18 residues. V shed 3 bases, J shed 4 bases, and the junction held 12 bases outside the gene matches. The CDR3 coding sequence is TGCGCCAGCAGCCAGACAGGGTTGGACAGGGGGGCAGGAAACACCATATATTTT. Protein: CASSQTGLDRGAGNTIYF.

This CDR3 reads CASSLGSGVGYTF. The CDR3 nucleotides are TGTGCCAGCAGCTTGGGGTCGGGGGTCGGCTACACCTTC. The chain uses TRBV5-6 and TRBJ1-2; maybe TRBD1 (5 bases). Germline assignment: CDR1 SGHDT and CDR2 YYEEEE. Trimming took off 0 bases at V and 8 bases at J, with 11 bases between the two ends. The CDR3 is 13 residues long.

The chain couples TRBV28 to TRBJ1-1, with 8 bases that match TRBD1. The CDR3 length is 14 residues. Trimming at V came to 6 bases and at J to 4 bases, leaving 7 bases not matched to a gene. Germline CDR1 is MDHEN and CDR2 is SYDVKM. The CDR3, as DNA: TGTGCCAGCAGCCCTGGGGACAGGCCCACTGAAGCTTTCTTT. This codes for CASSPGDRPTEAFF.

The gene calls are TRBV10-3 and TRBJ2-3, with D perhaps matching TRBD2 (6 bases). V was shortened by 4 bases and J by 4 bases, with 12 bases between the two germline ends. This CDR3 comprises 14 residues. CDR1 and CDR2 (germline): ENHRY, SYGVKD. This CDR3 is CAISAPREADTQYF. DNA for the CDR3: TGTGCCATCAGTGCCCCCAGGGAGGCAGATACGCAGTATTTT.

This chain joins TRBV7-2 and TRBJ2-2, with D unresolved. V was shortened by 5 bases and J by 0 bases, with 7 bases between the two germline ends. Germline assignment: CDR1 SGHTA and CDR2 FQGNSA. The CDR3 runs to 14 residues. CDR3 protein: CASSQQTNTGELFF. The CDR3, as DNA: TGTGCCAGCAGCCAGCAAACGAACACCGGGGAGCTGTTTTTT.

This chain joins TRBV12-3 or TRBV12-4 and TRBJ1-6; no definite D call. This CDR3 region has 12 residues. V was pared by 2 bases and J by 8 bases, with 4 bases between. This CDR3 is CASSLPHSPLHF. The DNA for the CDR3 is TGTGCCAGCAGTTTACCCCATTCACCCCTCCACTTT.

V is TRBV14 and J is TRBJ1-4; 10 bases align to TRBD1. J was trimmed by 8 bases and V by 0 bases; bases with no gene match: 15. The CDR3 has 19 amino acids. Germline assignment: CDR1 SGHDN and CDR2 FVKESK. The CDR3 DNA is TGTGCCAGCAGCCAAGATAGTTGGGGCCGCGGGACAGGGGTCGAAAAACTGTTTTTT. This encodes CASSQDSWGRGTGVEKLFF.

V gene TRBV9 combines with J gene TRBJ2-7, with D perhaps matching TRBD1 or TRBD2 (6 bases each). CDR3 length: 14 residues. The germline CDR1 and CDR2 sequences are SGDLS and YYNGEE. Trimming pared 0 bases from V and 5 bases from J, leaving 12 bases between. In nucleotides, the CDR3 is TGTGCCAGCAGCGTAGAGGGGGGACTCCACGAGCAGTACTTC. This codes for CASSVEGGLHEQYF.

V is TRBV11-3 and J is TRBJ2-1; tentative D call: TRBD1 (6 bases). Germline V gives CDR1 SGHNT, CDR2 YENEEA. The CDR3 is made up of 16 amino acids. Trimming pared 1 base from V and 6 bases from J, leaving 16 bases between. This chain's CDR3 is CASSLAQGIRGNEQFF. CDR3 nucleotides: TGTGCCAGCAGCTTAGCACAGGGAATTCGGGGCAATGAGCAGTTCTTC.

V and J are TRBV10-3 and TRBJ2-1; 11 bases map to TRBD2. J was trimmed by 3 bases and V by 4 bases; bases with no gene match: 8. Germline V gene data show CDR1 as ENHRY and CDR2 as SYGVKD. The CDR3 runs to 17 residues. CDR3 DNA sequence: TGTGCCATCAGTGGAACTAGCGGGAGTCTTCACTACAATGAGCAGTTCTTC. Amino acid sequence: CAISGTSGSLHYNEQFF.

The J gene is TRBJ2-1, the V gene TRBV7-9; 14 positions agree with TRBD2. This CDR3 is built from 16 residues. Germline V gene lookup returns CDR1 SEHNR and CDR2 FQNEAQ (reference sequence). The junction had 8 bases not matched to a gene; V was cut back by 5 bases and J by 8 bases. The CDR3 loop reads CASSVTTSGRVDEQFF. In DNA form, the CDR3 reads TGTGCCAGCAGCGTAACGACTAGCGGGAGGGTCGATGAGCAGTTCTTC.

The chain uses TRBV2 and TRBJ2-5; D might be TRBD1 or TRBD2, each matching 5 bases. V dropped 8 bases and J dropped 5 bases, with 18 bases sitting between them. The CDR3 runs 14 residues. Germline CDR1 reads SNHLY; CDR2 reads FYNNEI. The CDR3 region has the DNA TGTGCCAGCGGGGGACGGAATAGGGAGGAGACCCAGTACTTC. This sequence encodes CASGGRNREETQYF.

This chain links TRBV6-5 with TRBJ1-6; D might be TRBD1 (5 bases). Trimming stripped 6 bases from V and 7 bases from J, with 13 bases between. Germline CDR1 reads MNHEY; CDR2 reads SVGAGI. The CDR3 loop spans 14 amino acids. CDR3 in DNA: TGTGCCAGCAGACCGGGACGGGGGAATTCACCCCTCCACTTT. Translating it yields CASRPGRGNSPLHF.

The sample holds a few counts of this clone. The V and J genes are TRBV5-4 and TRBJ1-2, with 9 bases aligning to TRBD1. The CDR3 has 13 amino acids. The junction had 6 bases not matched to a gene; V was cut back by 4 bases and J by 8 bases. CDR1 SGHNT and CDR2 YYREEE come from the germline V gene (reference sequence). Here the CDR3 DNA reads TGTGCCAGCAGCCTGGACAGGGGATACGGCTACACCTTC. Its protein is CASSLDRGYGYTF.

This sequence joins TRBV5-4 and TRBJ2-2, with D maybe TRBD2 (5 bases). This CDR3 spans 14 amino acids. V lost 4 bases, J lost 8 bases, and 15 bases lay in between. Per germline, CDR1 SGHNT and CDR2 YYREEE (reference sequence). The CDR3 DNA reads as TGTGCCAGCAGCCATATCCGGGAATCGGGGGAGCTGTTTTTT. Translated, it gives CASSHIRESGELFF. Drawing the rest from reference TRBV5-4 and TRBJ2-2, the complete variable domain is ETGVTQSPTHLIKTRGQQVTLRCSSQSGHNTVSWYQQALGQGPQFIFQYYREEENGRGNFPPRFSGLQFPNYSSELNVNALELDDSALYLCASSHIRESGELFFGEGSRLTVL.

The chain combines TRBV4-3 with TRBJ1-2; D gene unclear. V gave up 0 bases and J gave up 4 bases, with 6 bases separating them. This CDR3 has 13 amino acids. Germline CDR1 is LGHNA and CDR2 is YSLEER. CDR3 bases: TGCGCCAGCAGCCAAGAAGGCAGCTATGGCTACACCTTC. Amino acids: CASSQEGSYGYTF.